These 21 T cell receptor beta chains were sequenced from one sample in a study of blood T cell repertoires in COVID-19. The method was immunoSEQ multiplex PCR; TCRdb's version includes in-frame clones alone and lacks a portion of them. The sample contains roughly 200,000 clones, about nine tenths of which appear only once. Sequencing was carried out using PBMCs or T cells enriched from blood (not recorded which). The source is a young woman who had recovered from COVID-19.

This clone came up once. This chain links TRBV11-2 with TRBJ1-2; 7 bases map to TRBD1. The CDR3 contains 12 residues. Trimming cost V 5 bases and J 7 bases; bases outside gene matches: 4. Germline CDR1 SGHAT, CDR2 FQNNGV. Here the CDR3 reads CASSQDRIGYTF. For the CDR3, the DNA is TGTGCCAGCAGCCAGGACAGGATTGGCTACACCTTC.

V and J are TRBV19 and TRBJ1-5; no definite D call. This CDR3 is built from 10 residues. Germline V CDR1 and CDR2: LNHDA, SQIVND (reference sequence). Trimming pared 9 bases from V and 11 bases from J, leaving 11 bases between. The CDR3 DNA reads as TGTGCCAGCGCTTCCGAGGCCCAGCATTTT. Encoded protein: CASASEAQHF.

The rearrangement joins TRBV11-2 to TRBJ1-5; TRBD1 matches at 7 bases. Germline CDR1 is SGHAT and CDR2 is FQNNGV. J lost 5 bases, V lost 4 bases, and 5 bases had no gene match. The CDR3 covers 14 residues. CDR3 nucleotides: TGTGCCAGCAGCTCGAACAGGGGAGATCAGCCCCAGCATTTT. Residues: CASSSNRGDQPQHF.

The chain recombines TRBV7-9 with TRBJ2-3; 8 bases match TRBD2. After removal of 4 bases from V and 0 bases from J, the junction contained 3 bases not matched to a gene. Germline lookup yields CDR1 SEHNR and CDR2 FQNEAQ (reference sequence). The CDR3 runs 15 residues. The CDR3 loop reads CASSYSGVSTDTQYF. The CDR3 coding sequence is TGTGCCAGCAGCTATAGCGGGGTTAGCACAGATACGCAGTATTTT.

CDR3 sequence: CASSSPSGGAHNEQFF. The CDR3 coding sequence is TGTGCCAGCAGCTCCCCCAGCGGGGGGGCGCACAATGAGCAGTTCTTC. The gene calls are TRBV11-1 and TRBJ2-1, with TRBD2 matching over 10 bases. This CDR3 is 16 amino acids long. CDR1 and CDR2 from the germline V gene are SGHAT and FQDESV (reference sequence). V dropped 4 bases and J dropped 5; count of bases not matched to a gene: 8.

The chain employs TRBV5-1 and TRBJ1-1; the match to TRBD1 covers 9 bases. V was clipped by 0 bases and J by 4 bases; unmatched bases: 13. Looked up from germline, CDR1 is SGHRS and CDR2 is YFSETQ. This CDR3 is 18 amino acids long. For the CDR3, the DNA is TGCGCCAGCAGCTTGGTAAGGGGGACAGGGTCGCCCGTCACTGAAGCTTTCTTT. Translating gives CASSLVRGTGSPVTEAFF.

The chain couples TRBV7-2 to TRBJ1-6, with D perhaps matching TRBD1 (5 bases). The CDR3 runs 14 residues. Germline V gene data show CDR1 as SGHTA and CDR2 as FQGNSA. Trimming took 4 bases from V and 9 from J, leaving 13 bases between them. The CDR3 sequence: CASSSGGGGSPLHF. CDR3 sequence (DNA): TGTGCCAGCAGCTCCGGGGGTGGTGGTTCACCCCTCCACTTT.

The rearrangement uses TRBV7-9 and TRBJ1-1; D is undetermined. The CDR3 loop spans 13 amino acids. CDR1 and CDR2 from the germline V gene are SEHNR and FQNEAQ (reference sequence). V shed 1 base and J shed 5 bases, with 8 bases lying between them. The CDR3 loop reads CASSLVTVTEAFF. The CDR3 region has the DNA TGTGCCAGCAGCTTAGTAACGGTAACTGAAGCTTTCTTT.

The chain carries TRBV14 and TRBJ2-7, with a possible D match to TRBD1 (5 bases). The germline CDR1 and CDR2 sequences are SGHDN and FVKESK. V lost 5 bases to trimming and J lost 4 bases, with 18 bases between them. The CDR3 sequence is 15 residues long. The CDR3 sequence is CASSEQTAQNYEQYF. As DNA, the CDR3 is TGTGCCAGCAGCGAACAGACAGCACAGAATTACGAGCAGTACTTC.

V gene TRBV9 combines with J gene TRBJ2-5; the match to TRBD2 covers 12 bases. Germline assignment: CDR1 SGDLS and CDR2 YYNGEE. Trimming at V came to 0 bases and at J to 2 bases, leaving 2 bases not matched to a gene. This CDR3 is built from 16 residues. CDR3 nucleotides: TGTGCCAGCAGCGTAGCTGGACTAGCGGGGCAAGAGACCCAGTACTTC. Its translation: CASSVAGLAGQETQYF.

The CDR3 bases are TGTGCCAGCTCCCGAGGGGACAGGGATCAGCCCCAGCATTTT. Translation gives CASSRGDRDQPQHF. The chain links TRBV18 to TRBJ1-5; 9 bases match TRBD1. The trim removed 6 bases at V and 5 bases at J, leaving 5 bases unmatched. The V gene's germline CDR1 is KGHSH and CDR2 LQKENI. The CDR3 contains 14 residues.

The V gene is TRBV5-4, the J gene TRBJ2-3; D remains ambiguous. The CDR3 totals 14 residues. Germline CDR1 reads SGHNT; CDR2 reads YYREEE (reference sequence). V lost 0 bases and J 0 bases, leaving 5 bases between the germline ends. The CDR3 nucleotides read TGTGCCAGCAGCTTGGACTATAGCACAGATACGCAGTATTTT. Protein: CASSLDYSTDTQYF.

This chain links TRBV5-6 with TRBJ2-2; 7 bases agree with TRBD2. V lost 5 bases, J lost 4 bases, and 2 bases stayed unmatched. There are 13 residues in the CDR3. The germline gives CDR1 SGHDT, CDR2 YYEEEE. Here the CDR3 DNA reads TGTGCCAGCAGGGGGACTATCACCGGGGAGCTGTTTTTT. Translated, it gives CASRGTITGELFF.

The chain recombines TRBV24-1 with TRBJ2-3, with D possibly matching TRBD1 (6 bases). The germline V gene encodes CDR1 KGHDR and CDR2 SFDVKD. V gave up 6 bases and J gave up 2 bases, with 14 bases separating them. The CDR3 sequence is 15 residues long. This chain's CDR3 is CATSSRDTTTDTQYF. The DNA for the CDR3 is TGTGCCACCAGTTCCCGGGACACAACCACAGATACGCAGTATTTT.

A single count supports this clone. The chain has TRBV12-5 and TRBJ2-7; tentatively, D is TRBD1 (5 bases). The CDR3 is made up of 11 amino acids. Germline values: CDR1 LGHNT, CDR2 FRNRAP. The CDR3 here is CAKPGRYEQYF. Here the CDR3 DNA reads TGTGCAAAACCAGGGCGGTACGAGCAGTACTTC.

The chain combines TRBV5-4 with TRBJ2-5, with D maybe TRBD2 (6 bases). Trimming pared 4 bases from V and 7 bases from J, leaving 17 bases between. Germline V gene data show CDR1 as SGHNT and CDR2 as YYREEE (reference sequence). The CDR3 contains 14 residues. CDR3 amino acids: CASSMGGVTWTQYF. In DNA, the CDR3 is TGTGCCAGCAGCATGGGGGGAGTGACATGGACCCAGTACTTC.

The chain joins TRBV7-2 to TRBJ2-1; 8 bases are a match to TRBD2. In germline, CDR1 is SGHTA, CDR2 FQGNSA. CDR3 size: 16 residues. Losses at the gene ends were 4 bases for V and 6 bases for J; bases not matched to a gene: 11. CDR3 loop: CASSSFTAGGSNEQFF. CDR3 nucleotides: TGTGCCAGCAGCTCATTTACGGCGGGGGGAAGCAATGAGCAGTTCTTC.

The chain links TRBV4-2 to TRBJ2-3; 7 bases match TRBD1. The CDR3 extends over 16 amino acids. CDR1 LGHNA and CDR2 YNFKEQ come from the germline V gene. The V gene end was trimmed by 3 bases and the J gene end by 1 base; junction bases not matched to a gene: 7. CDR3 coding DNA: TGTGCCAGCAGCCACTTAGACAGGGCCCGCACAGATACGCAGTATTTT. Amino acid sequence: CASSHLDRARTDTQYF.

V is TRBV19 and J is TRBJ1-4; 8 bases align to TRBD1. This CDR3 spans 15 amino acids. The germline CDR1 and CDR2 sequences are LNHDA and SQIVND (reference sequence). V gave up 7 bases and J gave up 1 base; unmatched junction bases: 5. The CDR3 sequence is CASTGTGITNEKLFF. The DNA for the CDR3 is TGTGCCAGTACCGGGACAGGCATAACTAATGAAAAACTGTTTTTT.

Only a few counts were recorded for this clone. V and J are TRBV13 and TRBJ1-1, with D possibly matching TRBD1 (5 bases). The CDR3 length is 12 residues. Trimming left V 6 bases short and J 5 bases short, with 10 bases between. Germline V CDR1 and CDR2: PRHDT, FYEKMQ (reference sequence). Here the CDR3 reads CASRAGRTEAFF. The CDR3 nucleotides read TGTGCCAGCAGGGCAGGGCGGACTGAAGCTTTCTTT.

The gene calls are TRBV5-3 and TRBJ2-3; 7 nucleotides align to TRBD2. TRBV5-3 falls under the ORF class, with uncertain function. This CDR3 region has 16 residues. V shed 7 bases, J shed 1 base, and the junction held 12 bases outside the gene matches. CDR3 residues: CARVVIERGGTDTQYF. CDR3 in DNA: TGTGCCAGAGTGGTAATCGAGCGGGGAGGCACAGATACGCAGTATTTT.